The rows below give T cell receptor beta chains drawn from one sample of a study of cytomegalovirus exposure and HLA in healthy donors. Method: immunoSEQ multiplex PCR; TCRdb's copy keeps in-frame clones and lacks some. Here the sample spans 200,000 to 250,000 clones, approximately 88% being singletons. The sample comprised PBMCs. All receptors derive from a woman between 25 and 40 years old in good health and CMV-seropositive. Each CDR3 is given with its conserved first and last residue. Each record gives: clone size, J gene, V gene, D gene, CDR3 DNA, CDR3 protein. D genes are given only for firm matches. Expanded clones are given a class, and other clones once, few, many or no size at all.

>once|TRBJ1-2|TRBV27|TRBD1
TGTGCCAGCAGTTTGACAGGGAGGGAGGGCTACACCTTC
CASSLTGREGYTF
>.|TRBJ2-1|TRBV27|.
TGTGCCAGCAGTTTAGTAGGAGCCCACAATGAGCAGTTCTTC
CASSLVGAHNEQFF
>.|TRBJ1-1|TRBV27|.
TGTGCCAGCAGTTCTCGGCAGGAACGGGCTTTCTTT
CASSSRQERAFF
>.|TRBJ2-3|TRBV30|.
TGTGCCTGGACGGGGACAGATACGCAGTATTTT
CAWTGTDTQYF
>once|TRBJ2-7|TRBV5-1|.
TGCGCCAGCAGCTTGGCCCTTGAGTCGGACGAGCAGTACTTC
CASSLALESDEQYF
>.|TRBJ1-2|TRBV29-1|TRBD1
TGCAGCGTTGTGCAGGGGGGCGGCTACACCTTC
CSVVQGGGYTF
>many|TRBJ2-7|TRBV2|TRBD2
TGTGCCAGCAGTGAGACTAGCGGTTACTACGAGCAGTACTTC
CASSETSGYYEQYF
>.|TRBJ1-2|TRBV27|.
TGTGCCAGCAGTTTTTTCTCCAGCCCTAACTATGGCTACACCTTC
CASSFFSSPNYGYTF
>.|TRBJ1-2|TRBV20-1|.
TGCAGTGCCAGCCAGGACTATGGCTACACCTTC
CSASQDYGYTF
>few|TRBJ2-7|TRBV5-6|.
TGTGCCAGCAGCAGGGACGTCCGACAGTACTTC
CASSRDVRQYF
>.|TRBJ2-5|TRBV25-1|.
TGTGCCAGCAGTGGCTATTGGGCCCAGTACTTC
CASSGYWAQYF
>.|TRBJ1-5|TRBV6-1|TRBD1
TGTGCCAGCAGTGAACATTGGGAGGGGGCGCATCAGCCCCAGCATTTT
CASSEHWEGAHQPQHF
>.|TRBJ1-2|TRBV15|.
TGTGCCACCAGCAGAGATAGGGTCTTCTATGGCTACACCTTC
CATSRDRVFYGYTF
>few|TRBJ2-1|TRBV30|.
TGTGCCGGGACCCGGCCCTACAATGAGCAGTTCTTC
CAGTRPYNEQFF
>.|TRBJ2-3|TRBV5-1|.
TGCGCCAGCAGCCGGGGACTGGAAGATACGCAGTATTTT
CASSRGLEDTQYF
>.|TRBJ1-1|TRBV6-4|.
TGTGCCAGCAGTGACAACAGTAGGACTGAAGCTTTCTTT
CASSDNSRTEAFF
>.|TRBJ1-2|TRBV6-5|.
TGTGCCAGCAGTTACGATTCCTGGGGGGGCTACACCTTC
CASSYDSWGGYTF
>once|TRBJ2-7|TRBV18|.
TGTGCCAGCTCACGGTGGGACACCTACGAGCAGTACTTC
CASSRWDTYEQYF
>.|TRBJ2-1|TRBV29-1|.
TGCAGCGTTGAAGATGGGGTAGTGTGGGAGCAGTTCTTC
CSVEDGVVWEQFF
>.|TRBJ1-2|TRBV5-1|.
TGCGCCAGCAGCTTGGACAGGGCTGGCTACACCTTC
CASSLDRAGYTF
>.|TRBJ1-1|TRBV6-5|.
TGTGCCAGCAGTAACGGGGTTGGGGGCAACACTGAAGCTTTCTTT
CASSNGVGGNTEAFF
>.|TRBJ2-1|TRBV4-1|TRBD2
TGCGCCAGCAGCCAACGGACTAGCGGGAGCTCCTACAATGAGCAGTTCTTC
CASSQRTSGSSYNEQFF
>.|TRBJ2-2|TRBV7-7|TRBD1
TGTGCTAGCAGCCAGGGGGCCATCGGGGAGCTGTTTTTT
CASSQGAIGELFF
>.|TRBJ1-5|TRBV6-1|.
TGTGCCAGCAGTCTAAGGGGGGGGGACCAGCCCCAGCATTTT
CASSLRGGDQPQHF
>once|TRBJ1-2|TRBV27|.
TGTGCCAGCAGTGCCCTCGACGGATCCCCATTCTATGGCTACACCTTC
CASSALDGSPFYGYTF
>.|TRBJ2-7|TRBV6-5|.
TGTGCCAGCAGCAGGGGCGATGCCCAATCCTACGAGCAGTACTTC
CASSRGDAQSYEQYF
>few|TRBJ1-1|TRBV5-1|TRBD1
TGCGCCAGCAGCTTGGCGGGGACAGGTGAAGCTTTCTTT
CASSLAGTGEAFF
>few|TRBJ1-5|TRBV30|.
TGTGCCTGGAGTGGAGGTAGAAGCATCGACAGAAGCAATCAGCCCCAGCATTTT
CAWSGGRSIDRSNQPQHF
>.|TRBJ2-3|TRBV27|.
TGTGCCAGCAGGTCCAGGGACCGGGGCACAGATACGCAGTATTTT
CASRSRDRGTDTQYF
>.|TRBJ2-7|TRBV11-2|TRBD2
TGTGCCAGCAGCTCTAGCGGGAGCTCCTACGAGCAGTACTTC
CASSSSGSSYEQYF
>.|TRBJ2-7|TRBV7-2|.
TGTGCCAGCAGCTCCCAGAAGTCCTACGAGCAGTACTTC
CASSSQKSYEQYF
>.|TRBJ2-2|TRBV29-1|TRBD2
TGCAGCGTTGCGGGGGGTTCCCAAACAAATACCGGGGAGCTGTTTTTT
CSVAGGSQTNTGELFF
>.|TRBJ1-1|TRBV7-3|.
TGTGCCAGCAGCTCGTGGGGGGACACTGAAGCTTTCTTT
CASSSWGDTEAFF
>.|TRBJ2-1|TRBV18|.
TGTGCCAGCTCACCTCCGACCGGGCCCCTGGGGAATGAGCAGTTCTTC
CASSPPTGPLGNEQFF
>.|TRBJ1-1|TRBV30|TRBD1
TGTGCCTGGAGTACCACAGCGAGGGACAGGCAAGCTTTCTTT
CAWSTTARDRQAFF
>.|TRBJ2-7|TRBV7-6|TRBD2
TGTGCCAGCAGCCGGACTAGCGGAAAGTACTACGAGCAGTACTTC
CASSRTSGKYYEQYF
>.|TRBJ2-1|TRBV5-4|TRBD2
TGTGCCAGCAGCTTGGAACTAGCGGGTGAGGAGCAGTTCTTC
CASSLELAGEEQFF
>.|TRBJ1-5|TRBV5-8|.
TGTGCCAGCAGCTCCGGAGCCGTTAATTCTCCCCAGCATTTT
CASSSGAVNSPQHF
>.|TRBJ2-7|TRBV7-9|.
TGTGCCAGCAGCACGAGGCAGGGGCCGAACGAGCAGTACTTC
CASSTRQGPNEQYF
>.|TRBJ2-3|TRBV7-8|TRBD2
TGTGCCAGCAGCTCGATGACTAGCGGGATTGGTACGCAGTATTTT
CASSSMTSGIGTQYF
>.|TRBJ1-3|TRBV9|.
TGTGCCAGCAGCGTAGGGGGCTCCGGTCCGGCCGTCTCTGGAAACACCATATATTTT
CASSVGGSGPAVSGNTIYF
>.|TRBJ2-7|TRBV27|.
TGTGCCAGCAGAGGAGGGGCCTCCTACGAGCAGTACTTC
CASRGGASYEQYF
>.|TRBJ2-1|TRBV2|TRBD2
TGTGCCAACGGACTAGGCCCCGCCAATGAGCAGTTCTTC
CANGLGPANEQFF
>.|TRBJ2-1|TRBV30|.
TGTGCCTGGAGTGTGGATCCTGGCGGGGCGTACAATGAGCAGTTCTTC
CAWSVDPGGAYNEQFF
>.|TRBJ1-2|TRBV28|.
TGTGCCAGCAGTTTACTGGGGGCTAGTTATGGCTACACCTTC
CASSLLGASYGYTF
>.|TRBJ2-2|TRBV6-5|TRBD1
TGTGCCAGCAGTTTCAAGCCCAGGGGGCACGGGGAGCTGTTTTTT
CASSFKPRGHGELFF
>once|TRBJ1-1|TRBV29-1|TRBD1
TGCAGCGGCCACGGACAGGGGGACACTGAAGCTTTCTTT
CSGHGQGDTEAFF
>.|TRBJ2-5|TRBV7-2|.
TGTGCCAGCAGCTTACACCAGGGGTTTGAGACCCAGTACTTC
CASSLHQGFETQYF
>once|TRBJ2-5|TRBV7-2|.
TGTGCCAGCAGCTTAGTGGGGGGCGTGGAGACCCAGTACTTC
CASSLVGGVETQYF
>.|TRBJ2-5|TRBV2|.
TGTGCCAGCAGTGATGAGGGAATGTCTTATGGGGAGACCCAGTACTTC
CASSDEGMSYGETQYF
>.|TRBJ2-3|TRBV29-1|.
TGCAGCGTTCAATTTCCAACGCACAGAACAGATACGCAGTATTTT
CSVQFPTHRTDTQYF
>.|TRBJ2-7|TRBV18|.
TGTGCCAGCTCACCAATCTCTCTTTTAGGACAGAGTTTCTACGAGCAGTACTTC
CASSPISLLGQSFYEQYF
>.|TRBJ1-5|TRBV19|TRBD1
TGTGCCAGTAGTATACTTACAGGAACAGGGGGACAGCCCCAGCATTTT
CASSILTGTGGQPQHF
>.|TRBJ2-7|TRBV28|TRBD1
TGTGCCAGCAGTCCGGACAGGGAGACCTACGAGCAGTACTTC
CASSPDRETYEQYF
>.|TRBJ2-5|TRBV4-1|TRBD2
TGCGCCAGCAGCCAAGCAAAGGGCGGGAGCGTTTTGGAGACCCAGTACTTC
CASSQAKGGSVLETQYF
>.|TRBJ2-7|TRBV28|TRBD2
TGTGCCAGCAGCCCCCCGGGACTAGCCGCTGAGCAGTACTTC
CASSPPGLAAEQYF
>.|TRBJ1-2|TRBV9|TRBD1
TGTGCCAGCAGCGTAGATACAGGGGGCGGCTATGGCTACACCTTC
CASSVDTGGGYGYTF
>few|TRBJ2-1|TRBV10-3|.
TGTGCCATCAGTCAAGACCTTTGGGATGAGCAGTTCTTC
CAISQDLWDEQFF
>.|TRBJ1-4|TRBV7-2|.
TGTGCCAGCAGCCTAAAAGTTGAAGAAAAACTGTTTTTT
CASSLKVEEKLFF
>once|TRBJ2-1|TRBV11-2|.
TGTGCCAGCAGCTTACCGAAGCCGGGTTTAGATGAGCAGTTCTTC
CASSLPKPGLDEQFF